A single sample is the source of the 9 T cell receptor beta chains below, sequenced in a study of blood T cells in healthy people across ages. For the second PCR, which ran for about 6 to 11 cycles, a sample-barcoded 5' primer and a J-beta primer mix were used. MiXCR was run by TCRdb on the 5' RACE reads, yielding one entry per CDR3 protein. This table has about 570,000 distinct CDR3 sequences, about 25% appearing once. This sample was shared with a second study, whose subject was T cells of mothers and their children.

What was sequenced was blood. Receptors originate from a boy between 2 and 10 years old in good health.

The chain recombines TRBV6-6 with TRBJ1-2; D gene uncertain. V dropped 5 bases and J dropped 10 bases, with 17 bases sitting between them. Germline loops: CDR1 MNHNY, CDR2 SVGAGI (reference sequence). The CDR3 is 13 residues long. The CDR3 region is CASSISRPPYYTF. In nucleotides, the CDR3 is TGTGCCAGCAGTATTTCTCGACCCCCATACTACACCTTC.

The V gene is TRBV6-5, the J gene TRBJ2-7; D unresolved. The CDR3 has 16 residues. Trimming stripped 0 bases from V and 3 bases from J, with 15 bases between. Germline V lookup: CDR1 MNHEY, CDR2 SVGAGI. The DNA of the CDR3 is TGTGCCAGCAGTTACTCGCACAGCCCGGTAGGCTACGAGCAGTACTTC. Its translation: CASSYSHSPVGYEQYF.

This clonotype has just a few counts. V is TRBV7-8 and J is TRBJ2-5; D unclear. Germline CDR1 is SGHVS and CDR2 is FQNEAQ. Trimming took off 1 base at V and 3 bases at J, with 9 bases between the two ends. The CDR3 has 14 residues. The CDR3 DNA reads TGTGCCAGCAGCTTAGATCTGGGGAAAGAGACCCAGTACTTC. Translated, it gives CASSLDLGKETQYF.

Only a few counts were recorded for this clonotype. This chain uses TRBV5-1 with TRBJ2-5; D is undetermined. The V end was cut by 3 bases, the J end by 2 bases, with 17 bases between. This CDR3 comprises 16 residues. The germline V gene has CDR1 SGHRS and CDR2 YFSETQ. This CDR3 is CASSSCSECGQETQYF. CDR3 in DNA: TGCGCCAGCAGCTCGTGTTCAGAGTGCGGACAAGAGACCCAGTACTTC. The full variable domain, with the rest looked up from reference TRBV5-1 and TRBJ2-5, is KAGVTQTPRYLIKTRGQQVTLSCSPISGHRSVSWYQQTPGQGLQFLFEYFSETQRNKGNFPGRFSGRQFSNSRSEMNVSTLELGDSALYLCASSSCSECGQETQYFGPGTRLLVL.

The J gene is TRBJ2-5, the V gene TRBV12-3 or TRBV12-4; no clear D. V dropped 1 base and J dropped 3 bases, with 12 bases sitting between them. The CDR3 runs to 15 residues. This CDR3 is CASSLVAVPEETQYF. In nucleotides, the CDR3 is TGTGCCAGCAGTTTAGTCGCGGTACCTGAAGAGACCCAGTACTTC.

This chain links TRBV7-2 with TRBJ2-7, with D tentatively TRBD1 (6 bases). There are 14 residues in the CDR3. The germline CDR1 and CDR2 sequences are SGHTA and FQGNSA. Trimming left V 1 base short and J 3 bases short, with 10 bases between. Here the CDR3 DNA reads TGTGCCAGCAGCTTAGATAGGGACATCTACGAGCAGTACTTC. It is translated as CASSLDRDIYEQYF.

The table lists this clonotype with a few counts. An end of the junction differs from the germline gene, which may be a read error. The V call is TRBV20-1, the J call TRBJ2-5, with 15 bases that match TRBD2. This CDR3 is 16 amino acids long. The germline V gene encodes CDR1 DFQATT and CDR2 SNEGSKA (reference sequence). The CDR3 sequence is CSASLYWTSGRETPYF. CDR3 sequence (DNA): TGCAGTGCTAGCCTTTACTGGACTAGCGGGAGGGAGACCCCGTACTTC.

This clonotype was recorded a few times. The chain is built from TRBV28 and TRBJ1-1; D unresolved. V was pared by 5 bases and J by 0 bases, with 4 bases between. The CDR3 length is 12 residues. The V gene's germline CDR1 is MDHEN and CDR2 SYDVKM. The CDR3 protein is CASSDLNTEAFF. The CDR3 coding sequence is TGTGCCAGCAGTGACTTGAACACTGAAGCTTTCTTT.

The chain recombines TRBV3-1 with TRBJ2-2; the D gene is possibly TRBD1 (6 bases). The germline V gene has CDR1 LGHDT and CDR2 YNNKEL (reference sequence). V was cut by 2 bases and J by 5 bases, with 9 bases left in between. This CDR3 contains 14 residues. The CDR3 DNA reads TGTGCCAGCAGCCAAATGACAGGTACCGGGGAGCTGTTTTTT. Its translation: CASSQMTGTGELFF. Looking up the rest from reference TRBV3-1 and TRBJ2-2 gives the full variable domain: DTAVSQTPKYLVTQMGNDKSIKCEQNLGHDTMYWYKQDSKKFLKIMFSYNNKELIINETVPNRFSPKSPDKAHLNLHINSLELGDSAVYFCASSQMTGTGELFFGEGSRLTVL.